This is a list of T cell receptor beta chains from one sample in a study of T-cell memory formation after mild COVID-19. Each CDR3 protein is one row after TCRdb ran MiXCR on the 5' RACE reads. The sample has approximately 350,000 distinct CDR3 sequences; 10% to 15% are singletons. Material: PBMCs or a T cell subset sorted from them (not recorded which). The receptors shown here come from a man aged 18-30 years who had mild COVID-19 (a few samples of this study predate the infection). Cell type and time point are not known. CDR3s include the opening cysteine and the closing phenylalanine or tryptophan. The order of the fields is CDR3 DNA, CDR3 protein, D gene, clone size, J gene, V gene. A D gene is named only where the DNA matches it firmly. A clone size is listed for some rows: how often the clone was seen (once, few, many), or a class if it is expanded.

TGCGCCAGCAGCTGGGACCCCGGGGAGCTGTTTTTT,CASSWDPGELFF,-,few,TRBJ2-2,TRBV5-1
TGTGCCAGCAGCCAAGATAACTACAATGAGCAGTTCTTC,CASSQDNYNEQFF,-,many,TRBJ2-1,TRBV4-2
TGCGCCAGCAGCCCACCTACTAGCGGGGGCTTCTCCTACGAGCAGTACTTC,CASSPPTSGGFSYEQYF,TRBD2,many,TRBJ2-7,TRBV5-1
TGCGCCAGCAGCCGTCGTGCTGGGTATGGCTACACCTTC,CASSRRAGYGYTF,-,few,TRBJ1-2,TRBV4-3
TGTGCCAGCAGTGAAGCTCGACAGGCCCCGGCAGAGACCCAGTACTTC,CASSEARQAPAETQYF,-,-,TRBJ2-5,TRBV2
TGTGCCAGCACCCAGACAGGGGTGAATGAGCAGTTCTTC,CASTQTGVNEQFF,TRBD1,many,TRBJ2-1,TRBV12-3/TRBV12-4
TGTGCCAGCAGTTCAGACAGGGCCACTGAAGCTTTCTTT,CASSSDRATEAFF,TRBD1,few,TRBJ1-1,TRBV6-2/TRBV6-3
TGTGCCAGCAGCTTTGGGGTAGTTACCACTGAAGCTTTCTTT,CASSFGVVTTEAFF,-,few,TRBJ1-1,TRBV7-9
TGTGCCAGCAGCGCCGGGAGCAACGCTCTGGACACTGAAGCTTTCTTT,CASSAGSNALDTEAFF,-,many,TRBJ1-1,TRBV7-9
TGTGCCACCAGTGATTCGAGGCAGGGGGCAAGCAATGAGCAGTTCTTC,CATSDSRQGASNEQFF,TRBD1,many,TRBJ2-1,TRBV24-1
TGTGCCAGCAGTTATAGGCAGACCTACGAGCAGTACTTC,CASSYRQTYEQYF,-,-,TRBJ2-7,TRBV6-5
TGTGCCAGCAGTCTGGGTAATCGGCGCGAGCAGTACTTC,CASSLGNRREQYF,-,many,TRBJ2-7,TRBV7-2
TGTGCCACCAGTGGGTACAACAATGAGCAGTTCTTC,CATSGYNNEQFF,-,few,TRBJ2-1,TRBV24-1
TGTGCCAGCAGCTACCTAGCGGGAGTTGTTCGCAATGAGCAGTTCTTC,CASSYLAGVVRNEQFF,TRBD2,once,TRBJ2-1,TRBV7-2
TGTGCCAGCAGATCAGGGGGATCCTATGGCTACACCTTC,CASRSGGSYGYTF,TRBD1,-,TRBJ1-2,TRBV12-3/TRBV12-4
TGCAGTGCCGGGGGGGCGGCGAATTCACCCCTCCACTTT,CSAGGAANSPLHF,-,-,TRBJ1-6,TRBV20-1
TGCGCCAGCAGCTCGACAGGGACCCCAGATACGCAGTATTTT,CASSSTGTPDTQYF,TRBD1,few,TRBJ2-3,TRBV5-1
TGTGCCAGCAGCCTACAGGGTGGGGGGACCGGGGAGCTGTTTTTT,CASSLQGGGTGELFF,-,-,TRBJ2-2,TRBV7-3
TGTGCCAGCAGCTCGACAGGGGGCTTCTACGAGCAGTACTTC,CASSSTGGFYEQYF,TRBD1,few,TRBJ2-7,TRBV5-5
TGCGCCAGCAGATCGGGACTAGCGGGGAACAATGAGCAGTTCTTC,CASRSGLAGNNEQFF,TRBD2,-,TRBJ2-1,TRBV4-1
TGTGCCAGCAGCCTCGTAGCGGGGGGTTGGAATACGCAGTATTTT,CASSLVAGGWNTQYF,TRBD2,few,TRBJ2-3,TRBV7-2
TGTGCCAGTATCGACTCGCAGGACAGGGGTTTCGGTGAGCAGTTCTTC,CASIDSQDRGFGEQFF,TRBD1,-,TRBJ2-1,TRBV19
TGCAGTGGGCTAGCGGGTTACAATGAGCAGTTCTTC,CSGLAGYNEQFF,TRBD2,many,TRBJ2-1,TRBV20-1
TGTGCCAGCAGTTTACGACAGGGTTGGACTGAAGCTTTCTTT,CASSLRQGWTEAFF,TRBD1,many,TRBJ1-1,TRBV28